The entry that follows covers one T cell receptor (beta chain) sequence. Study members were between about 18 and 95 years old and lived in around 24 US regions. Germline CDR1 and CDR2: LNHDA and SQIVND (reference sequence). The CDR3 covers 17 residues. Unmatched junction bases numbered 5, after V lost 0 bases and J lost 4 bases. TCRdb keeps only in-frame clones here, not all; method: immunoSEQ multiplex PCR. The sample lists just over 300,000 clones, 85% to 90% occurring once. These data belong to a study of blood T cell repertoires in COVID-19. Study context: Both acute and convalescent COVID-19 samples were obtained from the United States, Italy and Spain.

V usage is TRBV19 and J usage is TRBJ2-2; TRBD2 matches at 10 bases. Sequencing was performed on PBMCs or T cells enriched from blood (not recorded which). The clonotype was recovered from a woman between 18 and 29 years old with acute COVID-19. The CDR3 DNA follows: TGTGCCAGTAGTATAGAGGGGACTAGCGATATCACCGGGGAGCTGTTTTTT. This translates into CASSIEGTSDITGELFF.